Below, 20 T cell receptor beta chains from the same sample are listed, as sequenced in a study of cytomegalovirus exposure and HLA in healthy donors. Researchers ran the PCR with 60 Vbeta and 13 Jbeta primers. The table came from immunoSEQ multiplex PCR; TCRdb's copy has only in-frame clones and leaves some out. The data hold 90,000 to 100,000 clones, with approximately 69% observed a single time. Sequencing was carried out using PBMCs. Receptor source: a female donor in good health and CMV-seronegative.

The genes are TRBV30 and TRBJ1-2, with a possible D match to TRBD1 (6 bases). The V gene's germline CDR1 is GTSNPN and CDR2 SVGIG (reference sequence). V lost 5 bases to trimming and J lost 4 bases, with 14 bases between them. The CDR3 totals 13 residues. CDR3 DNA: TGTGCCTGGGGTTTAGGGGGATCCTATGGCTACACCTTC. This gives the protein CAWGLGGSYGYTF.

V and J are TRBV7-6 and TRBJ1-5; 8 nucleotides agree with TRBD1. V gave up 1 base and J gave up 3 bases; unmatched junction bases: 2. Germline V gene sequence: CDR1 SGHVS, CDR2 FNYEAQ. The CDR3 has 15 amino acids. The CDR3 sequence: CASSLGTGNNQPQHF. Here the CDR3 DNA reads TGTGCCAGCAGCTTAGGGACAGGGAACAATCAGCCCCAGCATTTT.

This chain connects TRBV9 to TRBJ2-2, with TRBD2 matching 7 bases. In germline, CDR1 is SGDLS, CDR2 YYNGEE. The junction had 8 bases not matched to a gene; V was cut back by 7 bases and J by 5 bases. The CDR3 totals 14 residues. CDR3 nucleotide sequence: TGTGCCAGCGGAGCTAGCGGAGAGACCGGGGAGCTGTTTTTT. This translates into CASGASGETGELFF. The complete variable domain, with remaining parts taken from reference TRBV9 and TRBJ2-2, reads DSGVTQTPKHLITATGQRVTLRCSPRSGDLSVYWYQQSLDQGLQFLIQYYNGEERAKGNILERFSAQQFPDLHSELNLSSLELGDSALYFCASGASGETGELFFGEGSRLTVL.

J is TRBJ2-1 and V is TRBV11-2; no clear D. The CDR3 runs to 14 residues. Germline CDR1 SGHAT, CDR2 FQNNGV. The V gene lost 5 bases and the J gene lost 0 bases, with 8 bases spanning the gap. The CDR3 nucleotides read TGTGCCAGCAGCCCCTCCTACTCCTACAATGAGCAGTTCTTC. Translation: CASSPSYSYNEQFF. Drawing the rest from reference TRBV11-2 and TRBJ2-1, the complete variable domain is EAGVAQSPRYKIIEKRQSVAFWCNPISGHATLYWYQQILGQGPKLLIQFQNNGVVDDSQLPKDRFSAERLKGVDSTLKIQPAKLEDSAVYLCASSPSYSYNEQFFGPGTRLTVL.

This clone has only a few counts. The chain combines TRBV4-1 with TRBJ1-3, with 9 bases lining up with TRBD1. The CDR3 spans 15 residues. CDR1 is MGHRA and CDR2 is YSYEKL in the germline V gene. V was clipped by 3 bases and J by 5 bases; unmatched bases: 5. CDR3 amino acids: CASSQAGTGRNTIYF. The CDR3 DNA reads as TGCGCCAGCAGCCAGGCCGGGACAGGGAGAAACACCATATATTTT.

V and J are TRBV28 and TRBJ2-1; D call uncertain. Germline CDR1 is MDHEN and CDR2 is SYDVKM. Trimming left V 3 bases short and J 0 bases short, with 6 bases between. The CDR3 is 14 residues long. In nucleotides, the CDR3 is TGTGCCAGCAGTTTGGAGAGCTCCTACAATGAGCAGTTCTTC. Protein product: CASSLESSYNEQFF. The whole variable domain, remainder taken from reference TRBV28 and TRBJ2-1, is DVKVTQSSRYLVKRTGEKVFLECVQDMDHENMFWYRQDPGLGLRLIYFSYDVKMKEKGDIPEGYSVSREKKERFSLILESASTNQTSMYLCASSLESSYNEQFFGPGTRLTVL.

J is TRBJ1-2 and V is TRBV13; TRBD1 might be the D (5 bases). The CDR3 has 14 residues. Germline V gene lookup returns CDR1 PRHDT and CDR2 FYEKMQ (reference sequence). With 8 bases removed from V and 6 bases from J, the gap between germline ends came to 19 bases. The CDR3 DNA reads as TGTGCCAGCCTAGAGAACAGGCAATACGATGGCTACACCTTC. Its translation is CASLENRQYDGYTF.

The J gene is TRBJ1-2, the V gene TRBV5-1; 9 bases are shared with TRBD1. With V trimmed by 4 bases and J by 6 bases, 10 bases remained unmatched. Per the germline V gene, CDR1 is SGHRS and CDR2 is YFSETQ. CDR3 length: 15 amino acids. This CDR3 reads CASSLAGDRADGYTF. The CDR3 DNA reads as TGCGCCAGCAGCCTGGCGGGGGACAGGGCAGATGGCTACACCTTC.

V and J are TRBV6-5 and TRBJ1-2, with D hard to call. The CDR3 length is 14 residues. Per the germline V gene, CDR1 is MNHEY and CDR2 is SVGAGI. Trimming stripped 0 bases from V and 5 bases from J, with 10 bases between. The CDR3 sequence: CASSYSEGWYGYTF. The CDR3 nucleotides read TGTGCCAGCAGTTACTCGGAGGGATGGTATGGCTACACCTTC.

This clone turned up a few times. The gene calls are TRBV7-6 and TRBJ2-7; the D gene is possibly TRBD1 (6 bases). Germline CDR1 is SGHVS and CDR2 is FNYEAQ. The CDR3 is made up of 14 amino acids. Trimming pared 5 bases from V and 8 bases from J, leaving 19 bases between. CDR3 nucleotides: TGTGCCAGCAGCCCACGAGTTGGACAGACCCAGCAGTACTTC. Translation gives CASSPRVGQTQQYF.

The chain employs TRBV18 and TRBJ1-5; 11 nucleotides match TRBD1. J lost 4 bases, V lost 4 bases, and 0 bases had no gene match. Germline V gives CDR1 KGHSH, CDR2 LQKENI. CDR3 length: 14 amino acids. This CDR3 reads CASSRDRGNQPQHF. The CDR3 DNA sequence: TGTGCCAGCTCACGGGACAGGGGGAATCAGCCCCAGCATTTT.

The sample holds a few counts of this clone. The CDR3: CANRRRGTETQYF. The CDR3 DNA follows: TGTGCCAACCGACGGAGAGGAACGGAGACCCAGTACTTC. This sequence joins TRBV28 and TRBJ2-5; D ambiguous. V was clipped by 10 bases and J by 5 bases, with 17 bases between them. Germline values: CDR1 MDHEN, CDR2 SYDVKM. CDR3 length: 13 residues.

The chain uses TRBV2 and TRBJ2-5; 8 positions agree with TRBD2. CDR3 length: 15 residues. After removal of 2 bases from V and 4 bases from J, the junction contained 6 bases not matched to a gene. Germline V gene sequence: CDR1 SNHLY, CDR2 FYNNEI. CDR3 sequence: CASSENGGAAETQYF. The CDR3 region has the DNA TGTGCCAGCAGTGAAAACGGGGGGGCCGCAGAGACCCAGTACTTC.

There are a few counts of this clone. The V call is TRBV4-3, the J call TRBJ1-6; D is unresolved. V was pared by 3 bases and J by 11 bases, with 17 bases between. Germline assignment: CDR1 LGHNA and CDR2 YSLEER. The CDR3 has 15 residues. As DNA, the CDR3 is TGCGCCAGCAGCCAGAAGTCGACACCTGAGACACCCCTCCACTTT. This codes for CASSQKSTPETPLHF.

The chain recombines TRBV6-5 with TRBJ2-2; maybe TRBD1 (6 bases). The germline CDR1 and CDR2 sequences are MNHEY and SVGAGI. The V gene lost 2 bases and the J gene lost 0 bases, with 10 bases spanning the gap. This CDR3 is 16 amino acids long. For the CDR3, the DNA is TGTGCCAGCAGTTACCCCGACAGGACGAACACCGGGGAGCTGTTTTTT. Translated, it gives CASSYPDRTNTGELFF.

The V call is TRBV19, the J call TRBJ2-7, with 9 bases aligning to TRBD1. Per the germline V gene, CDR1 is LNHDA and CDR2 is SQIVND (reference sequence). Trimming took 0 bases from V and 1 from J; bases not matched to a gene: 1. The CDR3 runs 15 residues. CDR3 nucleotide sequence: TGTGCCAGTAGTATAGAGACAGGGGGATCCTACGAGCAGTACTTC. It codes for CASSIETGGSYEQYF.

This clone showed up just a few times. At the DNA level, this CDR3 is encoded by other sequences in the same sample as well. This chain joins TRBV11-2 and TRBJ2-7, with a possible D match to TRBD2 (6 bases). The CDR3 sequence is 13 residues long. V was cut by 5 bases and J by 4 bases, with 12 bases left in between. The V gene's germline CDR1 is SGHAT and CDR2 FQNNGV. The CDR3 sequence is CASSPGTAYEQYF. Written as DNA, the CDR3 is TGTGCCAGCAGCCCTGGGACTGCATACGAGCAGTACTTC.

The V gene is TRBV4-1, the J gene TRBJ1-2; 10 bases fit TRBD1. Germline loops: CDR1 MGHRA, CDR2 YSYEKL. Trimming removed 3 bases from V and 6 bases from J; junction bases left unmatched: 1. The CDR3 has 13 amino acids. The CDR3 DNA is TGCGCCAGCAGCCACGGGACAGGGGATGGCTACACCTTC. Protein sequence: CASSHGTGDGYTF.

Written as DNA, the CDR3 is TGTGCCAGCTCACCGCCGGGGAGCGAGCAGTACTTC. Translating gives CASSPPGSEQYF. This sequence joins TRBV18 and TRBJ2-7; TRBD2 is a possible D gene (5 bases). The V gene lost 3 bases and the J gene lost 6 bases, with 9 bases spanning the gap. The germline CDR1 and CDR2 sequences are KGHSH and LQKENI. The CDR3 contains 12 residues.

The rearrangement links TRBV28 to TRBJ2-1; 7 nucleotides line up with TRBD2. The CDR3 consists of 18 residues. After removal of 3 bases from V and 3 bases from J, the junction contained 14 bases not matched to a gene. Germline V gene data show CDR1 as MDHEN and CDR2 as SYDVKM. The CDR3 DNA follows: TGTGCCAGCAGTTTCGGGGGGATTTGGTCGGCGGGCTACAATGAGCAGTTCTTC. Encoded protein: CASSFGGIWSAGYNEQFF.